The 15 T cell receptor beta chains listed next were all sequenced from one sample in a study of blood T cells in healthy people across ages. A sample-barcoded 5' primer and a J-beta primer mix were used in a second PCR of roughly 7 to 12 cycles. TCRdb re-derived calls from the 5' RACE reads in MiXCR, one entry per CDR3 protein. The data show around 1,500,000 distinct CDR3 sequences, 28% seen once. Sequencing input: blood. The receptors were sampled from a woman under 40 in good health.

For this clonotype: With a much larger clone just one base away, this may be a read error. The genes are TRBV11-2 and TRBJ2-5; TRBD2 agrees at 9 bases. The closer fit of TRBJ2-7 to the DNA end suggests the J call may be wrong. Germline CDR1 SGHAT, CDR2 FQNNGV. CDR3 length equals 12 residues. In DNA form, the CDR3 reads TGTGCCAGCGAACTAGCGGGCTACGAGCAGTACTTC. Residues: CASELAGYEQYF.

As concerns this clonotype: An end of the junction does not agree with germline; a read error may underlie this. This chain connects TRBV6-5 to TRBJ1-2; unclear D gene. This CDR3 is built from 16 residues. Germline loops: CDR1 MNHEY, CDR2 SVGAGI. This CDR3 is CASREGGVVANYDYTF. In DNA, the CDR3 is TGTGCCAGCAGAGAGGGCGGGGTCGTCGCTAACTATGACTACACCTTC.

The CDR3: CASSVGDASNEQYF. The CDR3 nucleotides are TGTGCCAGCAGCGTAGGAGACGCGAGTAACGAGCAGTACTTC. The gene calls are TRBV9 and TRBJ2-7; D gene uncertain. Germline CDR1 is SGDLS and CDR2 is YYNGEE. V was pared by 0 bases and J by 5 bases, with 12 bases between. There are 14 residues in the CDR3.

This clonotype was detected only a few times. The genes are TRBV9 and TRBJ1-4; D is perhaps TRBD1 (6 bases). Trimming took off 1 base at V and 11 bases at J, with 15 bases between the two ends. The germline gives CDR1 SGDLS, CDR2 YYNGEE. The CDR3 is made up of 14 amino acids. The CDR3 region is CASSVRGTSPKLFF. CDR3 DNA sequence: TGTGCCAGCAGCGTAAGGGGGACAAGTCCTAAACTGTTTTTT.

This clonotype was seen only a few times. This chain uses TRBV7-2 with TRBJ2-3; D gene unclear. Germline V gives CDR1 SGHTA, CDR2 FQGNSA. The CDR3 contains 14 residues. V dropped 1 base and J dropped 4 bases, with 9 bases sitting between them. CDR3 residues: CASSLEWAPDTQYF. For the CDR3, the DNA is TGTGCCAGCAGCTTAGAGTGGGCCCCAGATACGCAGTATTTT.

V is TRBV5-1 and J is TRBJ2-3, with a tentative D call TRBD2 (5 bases). Trimming took off 4 bases at V and 0 bases at J, with 15 bases between the two ends. This CDR3 comprises 16 residues. Per germline, CDR1 SGHRS and CDR2 YFSETQ. The CDR3 sequence: CASSPGLKTSTDTQYF. CDR3 nucleotide sequence: TGCGCCAGCAGCCCAGGACTGAAAACTAGCACAGATACGCAGTATTTT.

The rearrangement uses TRBV27 and TRBJ1-5, with no clear D. The CDR3 spans 15 residues. Trimming took off 5 bases at V and 0 bases at J, with 11 bases between the two ends. CDR1 and CDR2 from the germline V gene are MNHEY and SMNVEV (reference sequence). The chain's CDR3 is CASSRAALSNQPQHF. CDR3 DNA: TGTGCCAGCAGTCGCGCAGCCCTTAGCAATCAGCCCCAGCATTTT.

This clonotype was detected only once. The CDR3 reads CASSLGNLRGINTYEQYF. The CDR3 nucleotides read TGCGCCAGCAGCTTGGGGAACCTCCGGGGAATAAACACCTACGAGCAGTACTTC. The chain joins TRBV5-1 to TRBJ2-7; D possibly corresponds to TRBD2 (5 bases). The germline V gene encodes CDR1 SGHRS and CDR2 YFSETQ. V was shortened by 0 bases and J by 2 bases, with 21 bases between the two germline ends. This CDR3 is built from 18 residues. The variable domain in full, completed from reference TRBV5-1 and TRBJ2-7, reads KAGVTQTPRYLIKTRGQQVTLSCSPISGHRSVSWYQQTPGQGLQFLFEYFSETQRNKGNFPGRFSGRQFSNSRSEMNVSTLELGDSALYLCASSLGNLRGINTYEQYFGPGTRLTVT.

V usage is TRBV29-1 and J usage is TRBJ2-5; 7 nucleotides match TRBD1. CDR1 and CDR2 from the germline V gene are SQVTM and ANQGSEA. This CDR3 has 13 residues. The junction had 6 bases not matched to a gene; V was cut back by 3 bases and J by 5 bases. In DNA, the CDR3 is TGCAGCGTTGACCCCGACAGGGTGGAGACCCAGTACTTC. Translating gives CSVDPDRVETQYF.

In its sample, this clonotype was seen a few times. This sequence joins TRBV20-1 and TRBJ2-1, with TRBD2 matching over 10 bases. The CDR3 is 17 amino acids. Germline assignment: CDR1 DFQATT and CDR2 SNEGSKA (reference sequence). V shed 5 bases and J 4 bases; nucleotides not matched to a gene: 14. CDR3 region: CSASPETSGLLYNEQFF. As DNA, the CDR3 is TGCAGTGCTTCCCCCGAGACTAGCGGGCTCTTATACAATGAGCAGTTCTTC.

This sequence joins TRBV7-9 and TRBJ2-1; TRBD2 aligns across 14 bases. The V gene end was trimmed by 4 bases and the J gene end by 0 bases; junction bases not matched to a gene: 11. Germline CDR1 reads SEHNR; CDR2 reads FQNEAQ (reference sequence). This CDR3 has 20 amino acids. CDR3 loop: CASSSRTSGGSILSYNEQFF. CDR3 sequence (DNA): TGTGCCAGCAGCTCTCGGACTAGCGGGGGGTCTATTCTCTCCTACAATGAGCAGTTCTTC.

CDR3 nucleotides: TGTGCCAGCAGCCGAACGCAAGGGACAGGGAGCTACGAGCAGTACTTC. It codes for CASSRTQGTGSYEQYF. The chain recombines TRBV14 with TRBJ2-7; 9 bases line up with TRBD1. The CDR3 extends over 16 amino acids. Trimming removed 4 bases from V and 3 bases from J; junction bases left unmatched: 10. CDR1 is SGHDN and CDR2 is FVKESK in the germline V gene.

The V gene is TRBV5-1, the J gene TRBJ2-1; tentative D call: TRBD2 (7 bases). CDR3 length: 19 amino acids. Trimming left V 2 bases short and J 2 bases short, with 23 bases between. Germline CDR1 reads SGHRS; CDR2 reads YFSETQ. Written as DNA, the CDR3 is TGCGCCAGCAGCTTAGGTATCGGCGGGGGCGGGAAGACCTACAATGAGCAGTTCTTC. The encoded protein is CASSLGIGGGGKTYNEQFF. Full variable domain (remainder filled in from reference TRBV5-1 and TRBJ2-1): KAGVTQTPRYLIKTRGQQVTLSCSPISGHRSVSWYQQTPGQGLQFLFEYFSETQRNKGNFPGRFSGRQFSNSRSEMNVSTLELGDSALYLCASSLGIGGGGKTYNEQFFGPGTRLTVL.

The chain couples TRBV12-3 or TRBV12-4 to TRBJ2-7; 11 bases fit TRBD1. The CDR3 covers 15 residues. Trimming cost V 4 bases and J 7 bases; bases outside gene matches: 9. The CDR3 DNA follows: TGTGCCAGCAGTTCCACCGGACAGGGGGCTAAAGAGCAGTACTTC. Amino acid sequence: CASSSTGQGAKEQYF.

In this sample, this clonotype turned up a few times. V gene TRBV20-1 combines with J gene TRBJ1-5; TRBD1 is a possible D gene (5 bases). Germline V gene data show CDR1 as DFQATT and CDR2 as SNEGSKA (reference sequence). CDR3 size: 13 residues. Trimming removed 2 bases at V and 4 bases at J, with 9 bases between. CDR3 residues: CSARKTENQPQHF. In nucleotides, the CDR3 is TGCAGTGCTAGAAAGACAGAGAATCAGCCCCAGCATTTT.